A selection of T cell receptor beta chains follows, all from one sample in a study of beta chain features in type 1 diabetes. Only in-frame clones appear in the TCRdb table, and some are missing; sequencing was by immunoSEQ multiplex PCR. The sample lists more than 150,000 clones; approximately 9.1% were seen once. Sequencing input: central memory CD4+ T cells from blood. The receptor source for this set is a woman aged 18-30 years in good health. The CDR3 runs from the conserved cysteine through the conserved F or W. Each record gives: clone size, D gene, J gene, V gene, CDR3 protein, CDR3 DNA. The D gene is left open where the match is weak. A clone size is listed for some rows: how often the clone was seen (once, few, many), or a class if it is expanded.

>.|TRBD1|TRBJ1-2|TRBV10-3
CAISEWTGGNGYTF
TGTGCCATCAGTGAGTGGACAGGGGGAAATGGCTACACCTTC
>.|TRBD2|TRBJ2-3|TRBV4-1
CASSQDGRGGTDTQYF
TGCGCCAGCAGCCAAGACGGGCGGGGGGGCACAGATACGCAGTATTTT
>many|TRBD2|TRBJ2-1|TRBV9
CASSVAVSGGGGDNEQFF
TGTGCCAGCAGCGTAGCGGTTAGCGGGGGAGGTGGGGACAATGAGCAGTTCTTC
>.|TRBD1|TRBJ1-5|TRBV2
CASSSGGLGQPQHF
TGTGCCAGCAGCTCAGGGGGCTTGGGTCAGCCCCAGCATTTT
>.|.|TRBJ2-7|TRBV6-1
CASSDGLASSYEQYF
TGTGCCAGCAGTGACGGACTTGCTAGCTCCTACGAGCAGTACTTC
>.|.|TRBJ1-4|TRBV19
CASTAGSTNEKLFF
TGTGCCAGTACCGCCGGGTCAACTAATGAAAAACTGTTTTTT
>few|TRBD1|TRBJ2-3|TRBV18
CASLPYGTETDTQYF
TGTGCCAGCTTGCCATACGGGACAGAAACAGATACGCAGTATTTT
>.|.|TRBJ1-2|TRBV5-1
CASSSNTDGYTF
TGCGCCAGCAGCTCCAACACCGATGGCTACACCTTC
>few|TRBD1|TRBJ2-5|TRBV5-1
CASSYRTGTRQETQYF
TGCGCCAGCAGCTACCGGACAGGGACCCGGCAGGAGACCCAGTACTTC
>.|TRBD2|TRBJ2-3|TRBV9
CASSFGLAGSTDTQYF
TGTGCCAGCAGCTTCGGCCTAGCGGGGTCCACAGATACGCAGTATTTT
>.|.|TRBJ2-5|TRBV7-2
CASSGTGGSGGETQYF
TGTGCCAGCAGCGGGACAGGCGGGTCCGGGGGGGAGACCCAGTACTTC
>.|.|TRBJ2-1|TRBV6-1
CASSDFSANEQFF
TGTGCCAGCAGTGATTTTAGTGCCAATGAGCAGTTCTTC
>.|.|TRBJ1-2|TRBV6-6
CASSYYQGGGYTF
TGTGCCAGCAGTTACTACCAAGGGGGAGGCTACACCTTC
>few|.|TRBJ2-3|TRBV29-1
CSVEVGATDTQYF
TGCAGCGTTGAAGTCGGTGCTACAGATACGCAGTATTTT
>many|.|TRBJ2-2|TRBV7-9
CASSPLSGELFF
TGTGCCAGCAGCCCCTTGTCCGGGGAGCTGTTTTTT
>few|.|TRBJ2-5|TRBV4-1
CASSQSGETQYF
TGCGCCAGCAGCCAATCCGGAGAGACCCAGTACTTC
>.|TRBD2|TRBJ2-1|TRBV29-1
CSVDKAGGYNEQFF
TGCAGCGTTGACAAAGCGGGGGGTTACAATGAGCAGTTCTTC
>few|TRBD1|TRBJ1-2|TRBV18
CASSPSGQGNGYTF
TGTGCCAGCTCACCATCAGGACAGGGCAATGGCTACACCTTC
>few|.|TRBJ2-3|TRBV30
CATRTRSRATDTQYF
TGTGCCACACGAACCCGAAGCAGGGCCACAGATACGCAGTATTTT
>.|TRBD2|TRBJ2-5|TRBV2
CASTRTSGSQETQYF
TGTGCCAGCACCCGGACTAGCGGGAGCCAAGAGACCCAGTACTTC
>.|TRBD1|TRBJ2-7|TRBV18
CASSPPGQVYEQYF
TGTGCCAGCTCACCACCGGGACAGGTCTACGAGCAGTACTTC
>many|.|TRBJ1-5|TRBV6-5
CASSSGDGHQPQHF
TGTGCCAGCAGTTCGGGGGATGGGCATCAGCCCCAGCATTTT
>few|.|TRBJ2-1|TRBV4-2
CASSQDPSSYNEQFF
TGTGCCAGCAGCCAAGACCCGAGCTCCTACAATGAGCAGTTCTTC
>few|TRBD1|TRBJ2-3|TRBV27
CATSGTGSTDTQYF
TGTGCCACCTCAGGGACAGGAAGCACAGATACGCAGTATTTT
>.|.|TRBJ1-6|TRBV4-1
CASSQDMGARSYNSPLHF
TGCGCCAGCAGCCAAGATATGGGGGCCAGATCCTATAATTCACCCCTCCACTTT
>.|.|TRBJ2-7|TRBV30
CAWSVGGEQYF
TGTGCCTGGAGTGTTGGGGGGGAGCAGTACTTC
>few|TRBD1|TRBJ1-1|TRBV7-2
CASSLEGGKTEAFF
TGTGCCAGCAGCTTAGAAGGGGGCAAAACTGAAGCTTTCTTT
>few|TRBD1|TRBJ2-1|TRBV10-3
CAISTTGVKYNEQFF
TGTGCCATCTCTACAACAGGGGTGAAATACAATGAGCAGTTCTTC
>.|TRBD1|TRBJ1-3|TRBV29-1
CSVGGTGGGNTIYF
TGCAGCGTTGGGGGGACAGGGGGTGGAAACACCATATATTTT
>many|.|TRBJ1-2|TRBV7-2
CASSSDQGFYGYTF
TGTGCCAGCAGCTCTGACCAGGGTTTCTATGGCTACACCTTC
>.|TRBD1|TRBJ1-2|TRBV7-9
CASSTTGTGINYGYTF
TGTGCCAGCAGCACAACCGGGACAGGGATTAACTATGGCTACACCTTC
>.|.|TRBJ2-3|TRBV5-1
CASSLPPTGLDTDTQYF
TGCGCCAGCAGCTTACCACCGACAGGCCTGGACACAGATACGCAGTATTTT
>.|.|TRBJ1-5|TRBV5-8
CASSLARVNQPQHF
TGTGCCAGCAGCTTGGCCAGGGTCAATCAGCCCCAGCATTTT
>.|.|TRBJ2-7|TRBV6-8
CASSPRGLYYEQYF
TGTGCCAGCAGCCCCAGGGGTTTATACTACGAGCAGTACTTC
>.|TRBD2|TRBJ2-1|TRBV5-1
CASSSTERGSYNEQFF
TGCGCCAGCAGCTCCACCGAGCGGGGGTCCTACAATGAGCAGTTCTTC
>few|.|TRBJ2-3|TRBV7-2
CASSSGPRVDTQYF
TGTGCCAGCAGCTCCGGCCCGAGGGTAGATACGCAGTATTTT
>.|TRBD2|TRBJ2-1|TRBV19
CASHPRRSGSIPYNEQFF
TGTGCCAGTCACCCCCGGAGGAGCGGGAGTATCCCCTACAATGAGCAGTTCTTC
>.|.|TRBJ2-2|TRBV11-2
CASSSLTGELFF
TGTGCCAGCAGCTCTTTGACCGGGGAGCTGTTTTTT
>.|TRBD2|TRBJ2-5|TRBV5-1
CASSGGLAKQETQYF
TGCGCCAGCAGCGGGGGACTAGCAAAACAAGAGACCCAGTACTTC
>.|.|TRBJ1-2|TRBV19
CASSLSNYGYTF
TGTGCCAGTAGCCTCTCTAACTATGGCTACACCTTC
>few|TRBD2|TRBJ2-1|TRBV7-9
CASSLVSGTSGRANEQFF
TGTGCCAGCAGCTTAGTATCGGGGACTAGCGGGAGAGCCAATGAGCAGTTCTTC
>.|.|TRBJ2-3|TRBV5-1
CASSLPRDYTDTQYF
TGCGCCAGCAGCTTGCCGCGGGATTACACAGATACGCAGTATTTT
>few|.|TRBJ2-2|TRBV5-5
CASMTGRGNTGELFF
TGTGCCAGTATGACAGGACGGGGGAACACCGGGGAGCTGTTTTTT
>.|.|TRBJ1-2|TRBV30
CAWSHPGNYGYTF
TGTGCCTGGAGCCATCCAGGGAACTATGGCTACACCTTC
>.|.|TRBJ2-7|TRBV30
CAWNNLRRTKQYF
TGTGCCTGGAATAACCTGCGGCGGACAAAGCAGTACTTC
>.|.|TRBJ2-2|TRBV30
CAWSLRANTGELFF
TGTGCCTGGAGTCTACGGGCGAACACCGGGGAGCTGTTTTTT
>.|.|TRBJ1-2|TRBV5-1
CASSLVRDYGYTF
TGCGCCAGCAGCTTGGTACGGGACTATGGCTACACCTTC
>.|TRBD1|TRBJ2-5|TRBV29-1
CSVETGGGKETQYF
TGCAGCGTAGAGACAGGGGGAGGCAAAGAGACCCAGTACTTC
>.|.|TRBJ1-2|TRBV4-3
CASSQDGAGAWYTF
TGCGCCAGCAGCCAAGATGGCGCAGGGGCGTGGTACACCTTC
>.|TRBD2|TRBJ2-3|TRBV7-3
CASSRMAGGSRDTQYF
TGTGCCAGCAGCCGAATGGCGGGGGGATCAAGAGATACGCAGTATTTT
>few|TRBD2|TRBJ2-1|TRBV6-5
CASSYSTSGSGSEQFF
TGTGCCAGCAGTTACAGTACTAGCGGGAGTGGATCTGAGCAGTTCTTC